This TCR beta chain was profiled in a study of cytomegalovirus exposure and HLA in healthy donors. The overall study: Assignment to the Caucasian-associated ancestry cluster applied to approximately 80% of the roughly 420 genotyped donors. Study conclusions and caveats: Earlier findings revealed that most TCR beta V segments proved productive either about 87% or about 30% of the time. Follow-up analysis later connected one missense variant in DCLRE1C with trimming of TCR beta V- and J-genes. Several of the most significant clusters were apparently associated with common viral pathogens in a later analysis.

It was with 60 Vbeta and 13 Jbeta primers that the PCR ran. Only in-frame clones appear in the TCRdb table, and some are missing; sequencing was by immunoSEQ multiplex PCR. The sample carries 150,000 to 200,000 clones, around 83% recorded once. Trimming removed 1 base at V and 7 bases at J, with 20 bases between. From germline, CDR1 is SGHTA and CDR2 FQGNSA. The CDR3 is 16 amino acids. As to this clone: Its specificity is not known.

This TCR came from a man in his forties or fifties in good health and CMV-seronegative. This chain links TRBV7-2 with TRBJ2-7, with a weak D call TRBD2 (6 bases). The material sequenced was PBMCs. CDR3: CASSLGGAGSSKEQYF. The CDR3 DNA reads TGTGCCAGCAGCTTAGGGGGAGCGGGCTCCTCGAAGGAGCAGTACTTC.